This T cell receptor (beta chain) derives from a study of blood T cell repertoires in COVID-19. Study-level background: Some COVID-19 samples were acute and others convalescent; all came from the United States, Italy and Spain.

This CDR3 contains 16 residues. The V and J ends lost 1 base and 2 bases respectively, with 12 bases between them. Germline V gene sequence: CDR1 SGHTA, CDR2 FQGTGA. Self-reported history from a screening survey and questionnaire set each donor's cohort. Per the study methods: Estimated nucleated cell counts came from reference gene primer amplification. Measured with immunoSEQ multiplex PCR; TCRdb has only the in-frame clones, and not every one. Clone size and V and J calls were adopted from that table, with D and trimming inferred from the DNA. The sample consists of some 320,000 clones, roughly nine tenths of them appearing once.

Sequencing input: PBMCs or T cells enriched from blood (not recorded which). The chain uses TRBV7-3 and TRBJ2-1; no firm D call. The TCR originated in a man in his 60s who had recovered from COVID-19. The CDR3 DNA reads TGTGCCAGCAGCTTAAACGGCGGAACTACCTACAATGAGCAGTTCTTC. Translating gives CASSLNGGTTYNEQFF.